Listed below are T cell receptor beta chains from one sample, sequenced in a study of T cells in Graves' hyperthyroidism and ophthalmopathy. TCRdb reanalysed the multiplex PCR reads using MiXCR and keeps one entry per CDR3 protein. The repertoire includes approximately 610,000 distinct CDR3 sequences, under 15% of them detected once, and over 3.5% sits in the top ten. What was sequenced was blood. Receptors were obtained from a woman aged 40 to 50 with Graves' ophthalmopathy. Both conserved end residues are part of each CDR3. The D gene is left open where the match is weak. A clone size is listed for some rows: how often the clone was seen (once, few, many), or a class if it is expanded.

cdr3_aa cdr3_nt cdr3_length clone_size j_call d_call v_call
CASRASGRSPETQYF TGTGCCAGCCGGGCTAGCGGGAGAAGTCCGGAGACCCAGTACTTC 15 . TRBJ2-5 TRBD2 TRBV28
CASSLPAREVSHEQYF TGTGCCAGCAGTTTACCGGCGCGGGAGGTTAGCCACGAGCAGTACTTC 16 . TRBJ2-7 TRBD2 TRBV6-5
CAIRPDSSYEQYF TGTGCCATCCGTCCCGACTCATCCTACGAGCAGTACTTC 13 many TRBJ2-7 . TRBV7-9
CASNPGTGGDSYEQYF TGTGCCAGCAACCCCGGGACAGGGGGCGACAGCTACGAGCAGTACTTC 16 few TRBJ2-7 TRBD1 TRBV12-3/TRBV12-4
CASQIGGTSSYEQYF TGTGCCTCTCAAATAGGCGGCACCAGCTCCTACGAGCAGTACTTC 15 . TRBJ2-7 . TRBV10-3
CASSEPGTGFTEAFF TGTGCCAGCAGTGAACCCGGGACAGGGTTCACTGAAGCTTTCTTT 15 many TRBJ1-1 TRBD1 TRBV25-1
CASSPLISGNTGELFF TGTGCCAGCAGCCCCCTTATATCGGGGAACACCGGGGAGCTGTTTTTT 16 many TRBJ2-2 . TRBV11-2
CSARDRGRNYGYTF TGCAGTGCTAGAGATCGCGGACGTAACTATGGCTACACCTTC 14 many TRBJ1-2 . TRBV20-1
CASGLEGGTDTQYF TGTGCCAGCGGGCTTGAGGGGGGCACAGATACGCAGTATTTT 14 many TRBJ2-3 . TRBV11-2
CASSQRGAGGSYNEQFF TGTGCCAGCAGCCAACGAGGGGCGGGAGGCTCCTACAATGAGCAGTTCTTC 17 . TRBJ2-1 TRBD2 TRBV7-2
CAWSPANTEAFF TGTGCCTGGAGCCCCGCGAACACTGAAGCTTTCTTT 12 many TRBJ1-1 . TRBV30
CATSRDEWGGELFF TGTGCCACCAGCAGAGATGAGTGGGGCGGGGAGCTGTTTTTT 14 many TRBJ2-2 . TRBV15
CASSLPGLAGASSYEQYF TGTGCCAGCAGCCTTCCGGGACTAGCGGGGGCGAGCTCCTACGAGCAGTACTTC 18 many TRBJ2-7 TRBD2 TRBV7-8
CASSVERAGNSPLHF TGTGCCAGCAGCGTAGAAAGGGCGGGAAATTCACCCCTCCACTTT 15 few TRBJ1-6 . TRBV9
CASSQESGGYWPQHF TGTGCCAGCAGCCAAGAGTCTGGAGGGTATTGGCCCCAGCATTTT 15 . TRBJ1-5 . TRBV4-2
CASSLAEQAEAFF TGTGCCAGCAGCTTAGCTGAACAGGCTGAAGCTTTCTTT 13 many TRBJ1-1 . TRBV7-9
CASSIISTGELFF TGTGCCAGTAGTATCATAAGCACCGGGGAGCTGTTTTTT 13 many TRBJ2-2 . TRBV19
CASSSLGLAGTSYEQYF TGTGCCAGCAGTTCCCTGGGACTAGCGGGTACCTCCTACGAGCAGTACTTC 17 few TRBJ2-7 TRBD2 TRBV6-5
CATHPASGQGSSTYGYTF TGTGCCACCCACCCCGCTTCGGGACAGGGAAGTTCTACGTATGGCTACACCTTC 18 many TRBJ1-2 TRBD1 TRBV28
CASSSVGAGSANYGYTF TGTGCCAGCAGTTCCGTCGGGGCAGGGTCTGCTAACTATGGCTACACCTTC 17 . TRBJ1-2 . TRBV6-5
CSARRGRAGYEQYF TGCAGTGCTAGACGAGGGAGGGCCGGCTACGAGCAGTACTTC 14 many TRBJ2-7 TRBD2 TRBV20-1
CAWDRRGGELFF TGTGCTTGGGACAGGCGGGGCGGGGAGCTGTTTTTT 12 . TRBJ2-2 TRBD1 TRBV30
CSVAGAISYEQYF TGCAGTGTAGCGGGAGCAATATCCTACGAGCAGTACTTC 13 . TRBJ2-7 TRBD2 TRBV20-1
CASSVAGDRAETF TGTGCCAGCAGCGTAGCTGGCGACAGGGCGGAAACCTTC 13 . TRBJ1-2 TRBD1 TRBV9
CASSLSRASGNTIYF TGTGCCAGCAGCTTATCCAGGGCTTCGGGAAACACCATATATTTT 15 few TRBJ1-3 . TRBV7-9
CATSSWPNNYGYTF TGTGCCACCAGCAGCTGGCCGAATAACTATGGCTACACCTTC 14 . TRBJ1-2 . TRBV15
CASSQGGRGYTF TGTGCCAGCAGTCAGGGGGGAAGAGGCTACACCTTC 12 many TRBJ1-2 TRBD1 TRBV27
CASGLGRGQTQYF TGTGCCAGCGGGTTGGGCCGAGGGCAGACCCAGTACTTC 13 many TRBJ2-5 . TRBV28
CASGGEGLSGELFF TGTGCCAGCGGGGGGGAGGGCCTTTCCGGGGAGCTGTTTTTT 14 . TRBJ2-2 TRBD2 TRBV6-1
CAISEGHSNYGYTF TGTGCCATCAGTGAAGGACATTCTAACTATGGCTACACCTTC 14 many TRBJ1-2 . TRBV10-3
CASSKGQGGYEQYF TGTGCCAGCAGTAAGGGACAGGGAGGTTACGAGCAGTACTTC 14 many TRBJ2-7 TRBD1 TRBV27
CAISGLAGAAETQYF TGTGCCATCAGTGGACTAGCGGGAGCCGCAGAGACCCAGTACTTC 15 many TRBJ2-5 TRBD2 TRBV10-3
CASSLSSQKPQHF TGTGCCAGCAGCTTATCATCCCAGAAGCCCCAGCATTTT 13 many TRBJ1-5 . TRBV7-9
CASSQEWDRIVVVAGRNTEAFF TGCGCCAGCAGCCAAGAATGGGATCGCATCGTGGTCGTGGCAGGGAGAAACACTGAAGCTTTCTTT 22 . TRBJ1-1 . TRBV4-1
CASSLVPLAAPAYEQYF TGTGCCAGTAGTTTGGTTCCCCTAGCGGCCCCGGCCTACGAGCAGTACTTC 17 . TRBJ2-7 TRBD2 TRBV19
CTSSPHSTGTGEQYF TGCACCAGCAGCCCCCACTCGACAGGGACCGGCGAGCAGTACTTC 15 few TRBJ2-7 TRBD1 TRBV5-1
CASSPLSGASTDTQYF TGTGCCAGCTCACCATTGAGCGGAGCTAGCACAGATACGCAGTATTTT 16 few TRBJ2-3 . TRBV18
CASSLVARIYGYTF TGTGCCAGCAGTTTGGTCGCCAGGATCTATGGCTACACCTTC 14 many TRBJ1-2 . TRBV6-2/TRBV6-3
CAISEDRSGYTF TGTGCCATCAGTGAGGACAGGTCTGGCTACACCTTC 12 many TRBJ1-2 . TRBV10-3
CASSGPAVPQHF TGTGCCAGCAGTGGACCGGCGGTACCCCAGCATTTT 12 many TRBJ1-5 . TRBV6-2/TRBV6-3
CASSSPGLGETQYF TGTGCCAGCAGTTCCCCGGGACTGGGAGAGACCCAGTACTTC 14 many TRBJ2-5 . TRBV6-5
CSVVLTGFEQFF TGCAGCGTCGTCCTGACAGGGTTCGAGCAGTTCTTC 12 . TRBJ2-1 TRBD1 TRBV29-1
CASSFITGSYEQYF TGTGCCAGCAGTTTTATCACAGGGAGCTACGAGCAGTACTTC 14 many TRBJ2-7 . TRBV28
CASSWGLYNSPLHF TGTGCCAGCAGTTGGGGACTCTATAATTCACCCCTCCACTTT 14 . TRBJ1-6 . TRBV12-3/TRBV12-4
CASSLRTGASTDTQYF TGTGCCAGCAGCTTGAGGACAGGGGCTAGCACAGATACGCAGTATTTT 16 many TRBJ2-3 TRBD1 TRBV5-6
CASSSTGPKAFF TGTGCCAGCAGCAGCACAGGGCCCAAAGCTTTCTTT 12 many TRBJ1-1 . TRBV5-6
CASSLNLQGLGGNQPQHF TGTGCCAGTAGCCTAAACCTCCAGGGCTTAGGGGGCAATCAGCCCCAGCATTTT 18 many TRBJ1-5 . TRBV19
CASSQGFSNEAFF TGTGCCAGCAGCCAAGGGTTCAGCAACGAAGCTTTCTTT 13 many TRBJ1-1 . TRBV7-3
CASSFVGQGDTEAFF TGTGCCAGCAGTTTTGTGGGGCAGGGGGACACTGAAGCTTTCTTT 15 few TRBJ1-1 TRBD1 TRBV28